Each of the 19 T cell receptor beta chains below was sequenced from the same sample in a study of T cells in Graves' hyperthyroidism and ophthalmopathy (dated by TCRdb to about 2019). The receptor library was made with multiplex PCR. For sequencing, an Illumina HiSeq 2000 was employed. TCR beta CDR3 regions were amplified from RNA transcripts. A first-round RT-PCR of the TCR CDR3 used the HTBI primer set with the Qiagen OneStep RT-PCR kit. TCRdb took the public reads, trimmed them with fastp at Q25, ran MiXCR for clone calling and kept in-frame beta chains. One record per CDR3 amino acid sequence lists the most common genes and DNA. The table for this sample lists around 300,000 distinct CDR3 sequences; roughly 13% of them were counted only once. 30% to 35% of the sample belongs to the ten largest clones. The material sequenced was blood. The receptors derive from a woman aged 40 to 49 with Graves' ophthalmopathy.

This clonotype was picked up many times. The rearrangement joins TRBV2 to TRBJ2-3; D is ambiguous. The ends were cut back, 11 bases at V and 1 base at J, with 16 bases in the middle. The V gene's germline CDR1 is SNHLY and CDR2 FYNNEI. The CDR3 extends over 14 amino acids. The CDR3: CASASVSGTDTQYF. The DNA of the CDR3 is TGTGCCTCTGCGTCGGTTTCGGGCACAGATACGCAGTATTTT.

This clonotype was counted ten times or more. This chain joins TRBV18 and TRBJ2-5; no firm D call. CDR1 is KGHSH and CDR2 is LQKENI in the germline V gene. The CDR3 is 14 amino acids. V lost 2 bases to trimming and J lost 2 bases, with 9 bases between them. CDR3 nucleotide sequence: TGTGCCAGCTCACCATTCGGCACACAAGAGACCCAGTACTTC. It specifies CASSPFGTQETQYF. Together with reference TRBV18 and TRBJ2-5, the CDR3 gives the full variable domain: NAGVMQNPRHLVRRRGQEARLRCSPMKGHSHVYWYRQLPEEGLKFMVYLQKENIIDESGMPKERFSAEFPKEGPSILRIQQVVRGDSAAYFCASSPFGTQETQYFGPGTRLLVL.

This clonotype showed up many times. This sequence joins TRBV12-3 or TRBV12-4 and TRBJ1-5; D not certain. Trimming pared 8 bases from V and 2 bases from J, leaving 16 bases between. The CDR3 totals 15 residues. The CDR3 DNA reads TGTGCCAGCTCCGTTTCTTTGGCGGGCAATCAGCCCCAGCATTTT. It specifies CASSVSLAGNQPQHF.

This clonotype was counted a few times. The chain combines TRBV5-4 with TRBJ2-1, with TRBD2 matching over 13 bases. This CDR3 is 17 amino acids long. In germline, CDR1 is SGHNT, CDR2 YYREEE (reference sequence). The V gene end was trimmed by 5 bases and the J gene end by 0 bases; junction bases not matched to a gene: 5. The CDR3 is CASRRGLAGSSYNEQFF. Written as DNA, the CDR3 is TGTGCCAGCAGGCGGGGACTAGCGGGGAGCTCCTACAATGAGCAGTTCTTC.

CDR3 nucleotides: TGTGCCAGCAGGTCCCGGGCCCGTAGTTACAATGAGCAGTTCTTC. Its protein is CASRSRARSYNEQFF. The gene calls are TRBV27 and TRBJ2-1, with D hard to call. From germline, CDR1 is MNHEY and CDR2 SMNVEV (reference sequence). The CDR3 runs 15 residues. V lost 6 bases and J lost 4, with 16 bases in between.

In its sample, this clonotype was seen many times. The chain has TRBV2 and TRBJ2-5, with D uncertain. Per germline, CDR1 SNHLY and CDR2 FYNNEI. This CDR3 spans 13 amino acids. The ends were cut back, 9 bases at V and 0 bases at J, with 11 bases in the middle. CDR3 DNA: TGTGCCAGTGGCTATTTTTACCAAGAGACCCAGTACTTC. Its protein is CASGYFYQETQYF.

This clonotype was counted ten times or more. The chain's CDR3 is CASSLSRGTSGHEQYF. CDR3 DNA: TGTGCCAGCAGTTTATCCCGGGGGACTAGCGGCCACGAGCAGTACTTC. This sequence joins TRBV27 and TRBJ2-7, with 11 bases that match TRBD2. Per the germline V gene, CDR1 is MNHEY and CDR2 is SMNVEV (reference sequence). Unmatched junction bases numbered 6, after V lost 0 bases and J lost 5 bases. This CDR3 region has 16 residues.

The J gene is TRBJ2-2, the V gene TRBV30; 8 bases are a match to TRBD1. This CDR3 comprises 17 residues. Germline V gene sequence: CDR1 GTSNPN, CDR2 SVGIG (reference sequence). Unmatched junction bases numbered 17, after V lost 4 bases and J lost 7 bases. The CDR3 DNA follows: TGTGCCTGGATCAACAGGGGCAGGGGGCAGTTCAGCGGGGAGCTGTTTTTT. It encodes CAWINRGRGQFSGELFF.

The chain uses TRBV24-1 and TRBJ2-5, with TRBD1 matching over 9 bases. The germline CDR1 and CDR2 sequences are KGHDR and SFDVKD. V dropped 7 bases and J dropped 0; count of bases not matched to a gene: 2. The CDR3 is 14 amino acids. CDR3 coding DNA: TGTGCCACCAGGGGGACAGGGTACCAAGAGACCCAGTACTTC. Translating gives CATRGTGYQETQYF.

This clonotype was seen a handful of times. The chain joins TRBV12-3 or TRBV12-4 to TRBJ1-5; D gene uncertain. The CDR3 has 15 residues. V was trimmed by 3 bases and J by 2 bases, leaving 11 bases between them. CDR3 sequence (DNA): TGTGCCAGCAGTTTTGTACACCAAGGCAATCAGCCCCAGCATTTT. The encoded protein is CASSFVHQGNQPQHF.

In this sample, this clonotype turned up a few times. The V gene is TRBV11-2, the J gene TRBJ1-3; the match to TRBD1 covers 7 bases. The CDR3 has 17 amino acids. The junction had 10 bases not matched to a gene; V was cut back by 5 bases and J by 0 bases. Germline V gene lookup returns CDR1 SGHAT and CDR2 FQNNGV. CDR3 in amino acids: CASSPTGTAASGNTIYF. CDR3 DNA: TGTGCCAGCAGCCCCACTGGGACAGCCGCCTCTGGAAACACCATATATTTT.

This sequence joins TRBV7-9 and TRBJ1-1; 7 nucleotides line up with TRBD1. Germline assignment: CDR1 SEHNR and CDR2 FQNEAQ (reference sequence). V shed 10 bases and J 4 bases; nucleotides not matched to a gene: 9. This CDR3 comprises 13 residues. CDR3 bases: TGTGCCAACAGGGGTGGATTCGGCACTGAAGCTTTCTTT. Its protein is CANRGGFGTEAFF.

V and J are TRBV10-3 and TRBJ2-7; D tentatively fits TRBD1 or TRBD2 (5 bases each). CDR1 and CDR2 from the germline V gene are ENHRY and SYGVKD. This CDR3 has 14 residues. V was cut by 2 bases and J by 2 bases, with 10 bases left in between. CDR3 sequence reads: CAISEGGWAYEQYF. The CDR3 DNA sequence: TGTGCCATCAGTGAGGGGGGTTGGGCCTACGAGCAGTACTTC.

In this sample, this clonotype turned up a few times. The chain joins TRBV6-1 to TRBJ1-2; 8 bases match TRBD1. J was trimmed by 6 bases and V by 5 bases; bases with no gene match: 8. The CDR3 is 14 residues long. The germline gives CDR1 MNHNS, CDR2 SASEGT. CDR3: CASSPQRTGHGYTF. The CDR3 DNA reads as TGTGCCAGCAGTCCCCAGAGGACAGGGCATGGCTACACCTTC.

This clonotype has more than one count but fewer than ten. This chain links TRBV28 with TRBJ2-1; a weak D match, TRBD2 (5 bases). Germline V CDR1 and CDR2: MDHEN, SYDVKM. The CDR3 contains 11 residues. The V gene lost 6 bases and the J gene lost 7 bases, with 7 bases spanning the gap. CDR3 protein: CASSRLNEQFF. The CDR3 DNA is TGTGCCAGCAGCCGACTAAATGAGCAGTTCTTC.

This clonotype was found many times. The chain has TRBV3-1 and TRBJ2-7; D is perhaps TRBD1 (6 bases). The V gene lost 1 base and the J gene lost 5 bases, with 12 bases spanning the gap. Germline V gives CDR1 LGHDT, CDR2 YNNKEL (reference sequence). This CDR3 contains 14 residues. The DNA of the CDR3 is TGTGCCAGCAGCCAAGCCACAGGGCCCGACGAGCAGTACTTC. Translating it yields CASSQATGPDEQYF.

The chain carries TRBV2 and TRBJ2-2; 10 bases are shared with TRBD1. Per germline, CDR1 SNHLY and CDR2 FYNNEI. V shed 8 bases, J shed 5 bases, and the junction held 5 bases outside the gene matches. This CDR3 is built from 14 residues. The CDR3 DNA is TGTGCCAGCGGGGACAGGGGAGGAACCGGGGAGCTGTTTTTT. It is translated as CASGDRGGTGELFF.

This clonotype was picked up many times. V and J are TRBV2 and TRBJ2-3; 7 positions match TRBD2. Trimming took 3 bases from V and 4 from J; bases not matched to a gene: 4. This CDR3 is built from 14 residues. Germline V gene lookup returns CDR1 SNHLY and CDR2 FYNNEI. CDR3 sequence: CASSEGLTPDTQYF. In nucleotides, the CDR3 is TGTGCCAGCAGTGAGGGACTAACTCCAGATACGCAGTATTTT.

This clonotype was observed many times. The chain carries TRBV28 and TRBJ1-1, with D possibly TRBD1 on 5 matching bases. Deletions cut 6 bases from V and 6 bases from J, with 11 bases between. The CDR3 is made up of 12 amino acids. CDR1 is MDHEN, CDR2 SYDVKM, per germline. The CDR3: CASREGSPEAFF. CDR3 in DNA: TGTGCCAGCAGGGAGGGGTCCCCTGAAGCTTTCTTT.